The present T cell receptor (beta chain) was sequenced within a study of blood T cells in healthy people across ages. The authors ran a second PCR of about 7 to 11 cycles using a sample-barcoded 5' primer and a J-beta primer mix. Unique molecular identifiers of 12 random nucleotides labeled each cDNA. Every sample gave at least 3 million paired-end reads containing CDR3. MiXCR was run by TCRdb on the 5' RACE reads, yielding one entry per CDR3 protein. The table shows around 600,000 distinct CDR3 sequences, with more than 45% occurring only once. This clonotype has only a few counts. Its antigen is currently unknown. V lost 6 bases and J 4 bases, leaving 11 bases between the germline ends. The germline V gene encodes CDR1 SGHTA and CDR2 FQGNSA. The CDR3 runs to 13 residues. General study findings and limits: Calculation of diversity from one million T cells yielded estimates considered to be underestimates.

Extractions gave at least 5.5 micrograms of total RNA per sample. The receptor's source is an elderly man in good health. The specimen was blood. The chain combines TRBV7-2 with TRBJ2-3; tentative D call: TRBD1 (6 bases). The CDR3 sequence: CASRQGSADTQYF. As DNA, the CDR3 is TGTGCCAGCAGACAGGGTTCTGCAGATACGCAGTATTTT.